The 27 T cell receptor beta chains presented below share a single source sample, sequenced in a study of vaccination and CD4 T cells after COVID-19. The assay that was used to sequence DNA from cultured CD4+ T cells was the Oncomine TCR Beta short-read assay. TCRdb itself ran the PCR reads through MiXCR, one entry per CDR3 protein. The table shows approximately 7,000 distinct CDR3 sequences, with 74% occurring only once. Treatment indicated: roughly 10-day PBMC culture with coronavirus spike peptide pools or control peptides (ViraFEST assay). Antigens of these TCRs are unknown. Sequencing input: CD4+ T cells from blood, cultured in vitro. The receptors originated from a human donor who had recovered from COVID-19.

The CDR3 region is CASSRTGANYGYTF. The CDR3, as DNA: TGTGCCAGCAGCCGGACAGGAGCTAACTATGGCTACACCTTC. The chain links TRBV11-2 to TRBJ1-2, with 7 bases that match TRBD1. This CDR3 contains 14 residues. CDR1 and CDR2 from the germline V gene are SGHAT and FQNNGV. V was clipped by 5 bases and J by 0 bases; unmatched bases: 3.

This clonotype showed up just once. The chain carries TRBV5-1 and TRBJ2-5; 8 bases fit TRBD2. The germline V gene has CDR1 SGHRS and CDR2 YFSETQ. J gave up 5 bases and V 4 bases, and 7 bases lay outside the gene matches. CDR3 length: 14 amino acids. Here the CDR3 reads CASSHGLAGETQYF. In nucleotides, the CDR3 is TGCGCCAGCAGCCACGGACTAGCAGGGGAGACCCAGTACTTC.

V gene TRBV20-1 combines with J gene TRBJ2-1; TRBD2 matches at 12 bases. J was trimmed by 8 bases and V by 2 bases; bases with no gene match: 7. The germline V gene encodes CDR1 DFQATT and CDR2 SNEGSKA (reference sequence). This CDR3 spans 15 amino acids. CDR3 coding DNA: TGCAGTGCTAGACGGACTAGCGGGACAGCGGATGAGCAGTTCTTC. Amino acids: CSARRTSGTADEQFF.

V gene TRBV21-1 combines with J gene TRBJ1-5; the table's D call, TRBD1, has no DNA check behind it. TRBV21-1 is noted as a pseudogene. The CDR3 runs 13 residues. The CDR3 DNA reads TGTGCCAGCCCCCCGCGGGGAAGGAAGCCCCAGCATTTT. This sequence encodes CASPPRGRKPQHF.

The chain has TRBV6-1 and TRBJ1-1; TRBD1 aligns across 7 bases. This CDR3 contains 15 residues. Germline V gene data show CDR1 as MNHNS and CDR2 as SASEGT. The ends lost 6 bases at V and 0 bases at J; junction bases unmatched: 7. The CDR3 nucleotides are TGTGCCAGCAGGGAAACACAGGGGTTGAACACTGAAGCTTTCTTT. Protein: CASRETQGLNTEAFF.

The gene calls are TRBV15 and TRBJ2-4; D gene uncertain. V was trimmed by 4 bases and J by 8 bases, leaving 12 bases between them. In germline, CDR1 is LNHNV, CDR2 YYDKDF (reference sequence). CDR3 length: 13 amino acids. CDR3 nucleotide sequence: TGTGCCACCAGCAAACCGGGCTGGGACATTCAGTACTTC. The encoded protein is CATSKPGWDIQYF.

This clonotype was observed a handful of times. The V call is TRBV20-1, the J call TRBJ1-5, with D perhaps TRBD1 (5 bases). V was cut by 1 base and J by 0 bases, with 10 bases left in between. This CDR3 has 15 residues. The germline CDR1 and CDR2 sequences are DFQATT and SNEGSKA (reference sequence). CDR3 residues: CSARAQGNSNQPQHF. The CDR3 DNA reads as TGCAGTGCTAGAGCTCAGGGAAATAGCAATCAGCCCCAGCATTTT.

The CDR3 bases are TGCAGTGCTAGACTAGCGGGCTACGAGCAGTACTTC. This sequence encodes CSARLAGYEQYF. This chain connects TRBV20-1 to TRBJ2-7; TRBD2 agrees at 8 bases. After removal of 2 bases from V and 3 bases from J, the junction contained 0 bases not matched to a gene. This CDR3 contains 12 residues. Germline V gene sequence: CDR1 DFQATT, CDR2 SNEGSKA (reference sequence).

A single count supports this clonotype. The chain has TRBV20-1 and TRBJ1-1, with TRBD1 identical over 9 bases. The CDR3 spans 13 residues. The J segment lost 1 base and the V segment lost 8 bases, leaving 5 bases of the junction unmatched. From germline, CDR1 is DFQATT and CDR2 SNEGSKA (reference sequence). CDR3 loop: CSMKGQGNTEAFF. CDR3 coding DNA: TGCAGTATGAAGGGACAGGGGAACACTGAAGCTTTCTTT.

The chain links TRBV27 to TRBJ1-2; a possible D gene is TRBD1 (5 bases). This CDR3 contains 15 residues. The V end lost 1 base, the J end lost 4 bases, and 13 bases lay between the germline ends. Germline assignment: CDR1 MNHEY and CDR2 SMNVEV (reference sequence). CDR3 sequence reads: CASSLFAGSGYGYTF. The CDR3 DNA sequence: TGTGCCAGCAGTTTATTTGCAGGGTCAGGCTATGGCTACACCTTC.

The gene calls are TRBV7-9 and TRBJ1-2; TRBD1 might be the D (5 bases). CDR3 length: 14 residues. V was shortened by 4 bases and J by 7 bases, with 16 bases between the two germline ends. Germline CDR1 is SEHNR and CDR2 is FQNEAQ (reference sequence). The CDR3 DNA is TGTGCCAGCAGCTCGCCGGGACCCCGGGGTGGCTACACCTTC. Translated, it gives CASSSPGPRGGYTF. The full variable domain, completed using reference TRBV7-9 and TRBJ1-2, is DTGVSQNPRHKITKRGQNVTFRCDPISEHNRLYWYRQTLGQGPEFLTYFQNEAQLEKSRLLSDRFSAERPKGSFSTLEIQRTEQGDSAMYLCASSSPGPRGGYTFGSGTRLTVV.

The V and J genes are TRBV7-2 and TRBJ2-3; TRBD1 aligns across 7 bases. Losses at the gene ends were 5 bases for V and 2 bases for J; bases not matched to a gene: 7. CDR3 length: 15 residues. Per the germline V gene, CDR1 is SGHTA and CDR2 is FQGNSA. CDR3 protein: CASSPARGNTDTQYF. The CDR3 DNA sequence: TGTGCCAGCAGCCCCGCCAGGGGGAACACAGATACGCAGTATTTT. Full variable domain (remainder filled in from reference TRBV7-2 and TRBJ2-3): GAGVSQSPSNKVTEKGKDVELRCDPISGHTALYWYRQSLGQGLEFLIYFQGNSAPDKSGLPSDRFSAERTGGSVSTLTIQRTQQEDSAVYLCASSPARGNTDTQYFGPGTRLTVL.

V gene TRBV27 combines with J gene TRBJ1-2; possibly TRBD1 for D (6 bases). Trimming removed 8 bases at V and 8 bases at J, with 15 bases between. CDR3 length equals 12 residues. Germline loops: CDR1 MNHEY, CDR2 SMNVEV (reference sequence). CDR3 protein: CASADPQGGYTF. The CDR3 DNA reads as TGTGCCAGCGCTGACCCCCAGGGGGGCTACACCTTC.

The genes are TRBV25-1 and TRBJ2-6; TRBD1 matches 12 bases. The CDR3 is 17 residues long. Germline V gene lookup returns CDR1 MGHDK and CDR2 SYGVNS. V shed 5 bases, J shed 2 bases, and the junction held 4 bases outside the gene matches. CDR3 residues: CASSPGQGAAGANVLTF. The CDR3 DNA sequence: TGTGCCAGCAGTCCGGGACAGGGGGCGGCTGGGGCCAACGTCCTGACTTTC.

This clonotype was recorded once. This chain links TRBV12-3 or TRBV12-4 with TRBJ1-5, with TRBD1 identical over 7 bases. This CDR3 comprises 15 residues. The V and J ends lost 3 bases and 2 bases, in that order; junction bases with no gene match: 4. The CDR3 here is CASSFGQGGNQPQHF. CDR3 DNA sequence: TGTGCCAGCAGTTTCGGGCAGGGGGGCAATCAGCCCCAGCATTTT.

This chain uses TRBV7-9 with TRBJ2-4; D call uncertain. This CDR3 has 13 amino acids. Germline-derived CDR1 and CDR2 are SEHNR and FQNEAQ (reference sequence). Between the trimmed V and J ends, which lost 5 bases and 1 base, there was a span of 6 bases. The CDR3 is CASSDGAKNIQYF. The CDR3 region has the DNA TGTGCCAGCAGCGACGGGGCCAAAAACATTCAGTACTTC.

The V and J genes are TRBV20-1 and TRBJ2-7, with 10 bases that match TRBD2. Germline V gene lookup returns CDR1 DFQATT and CDR2 SNEGSKA (reference sequence). V dropped 5 bases and J dropped 0; count of bases not matched to a gene: 7. The CDR3 loop spans 15 amino acids. CDR3 sequence reads: CSADITSGVSYEQYF. The CDR3 DNA is TGCAGTGCTGATATAACTAGCGGGGTCTCCTACGAGCAGTACTTC.

This clonotype is large (0.1 to 1%) within its sample. The chain links TRBV4-3 to TRBJ1-6; 7 positions match TRBD1. Germline CDR1 is LGHNA and CDR2 is YSLEER. Losses at the gene ends were 1 base for V and 10 bases for J; bases not matched to a gene: 4. The CDR3 spans 14 residues. CDR3 sequence reads: CASSQGQGDSPLHF. In nucleotides, the CDR3 is TGCGCCAGCAGCCAAGGACAGGGCGACTCACCCCTCCACTTT.

In its sample, this clonotype is large. The chain links TRBV12-3 or TRBV12-4 to TRBJ1-5, with TRBD1 identical over 8 bases. Trimming took 5 bases from V and 4 from J; bases not matched to a gene: 7. The CDR3 runs 15 residues. The CDR3 DNA reads TGTGCCAGCAGTGCCGGGACAGGCAATAATCAGCCCCAGCATTTT. As protein: CASSAGTGNNQPQHF.

This chain links TRBV20-1 with TRBJ2-5, with D possibly being TRBD2 (6 bases). CDR1 is DFQATT and CDR2 is SNEGSKA in the germline V gene (reference sequence). This CDR3 is built from 15 residues. V lost 6 bases and J lost 4, with 21 bases in between. In DNA, the CDR3 is TGCAGTGCCAGACCGCGGGATGGGACGCGAGAGACCCAGTACTTC. This sequence encodes CSARPRDGTRETQYF.

The chain has TRBV28 and TRBJ1-2; D unclear. The CDR3 consists of 11 residues. The ends were cut back, 4 bases at V and 2 bases at J, with 2 bases in the middle. Germline V gene sequence: CDR1 MDHEN, CDR2 SYDVKM. This CDR3 reads CASSWNYGYTF. DNA of the CDR3: TGTGCCAGCAGTTGGAACTATGGCTACACCTTC.

The chain recombines TRBV11-2 with TRBJ1-1; D ambiguous. CDR1 is SGHAT, CDR2 FQNNGV, per germline. V was trimmed by 1 base and J by 8 bases, leaving 5 bases between them. CDR3 length: 11 amino acids. CDR3 DNA: TGTGCCAGCAGCTTAGTTATGGAAGCTTTCTTT. This sequence encodes CASSLVMEAFF.

The chain links TRBV12-3 or TRBV12-4 to TRBJ1-6, with 10 nucleotides matching TRBD1. CDR3 length equals 15 residues. Trimming took 7 bases from V and 6 from J; bases not matched to a gene: 6. The CDR3 protein is CASTRQGAGNSPLHF. The CDR3 coding sequence is TGTGCCAGCACCCGACAGGGGGCGGGTAATTCACCCCTCCACTTT.

The V call is TRBV4-2, the J call TRBJ1-4; no reliable D call. This CDR3 is built from 15 residues. Germline V gene lookup returns CDR1 LGHNA and CDR2 YNFKEQ. Trimming removed 1 base from V and 4 bases from J, with 10 bases in between. The CDR3 loop reads CASSQGGSGNEKLFF. CDR3 in DNA: TGTGCCAGCAGCCAAGGGGGATCGGGTAATGAAAAACTGTTTTTT.

This chain connects TRBV20-1 to TRBJ1-1; tentative D call: TRBD1 (6 bases). The CDR3 covers 13 residues. Trimming stripped 4 bases from V and 3 bases from J, with 12 bases between. Per the germline V gene, CDR1 is DFQATT and CDR2 is SNEGSKA (reference sequence). CDR3 DNA sequence: TGCAGTGCTAACAGGGATGCGTACACTGAAGCTTTCTTT. This sequence encodes CSANRDAYTEAFF.

This chain uses TRBV25-1 with TRBJ1-2, with D tentatively TRBD1 (5 bases). CDR1 MGHDK and CDR2 SYGVNS come from the germline V gene. V was cut by 1 base and J by 1 base, with 10 bases left in between. The CDR3 contains 15 residues. The CDR3 bases are TGTGCCAGCAGTGAATTGAAAGGGGTTAACTATGGCTACACCTTC. It codes for CASSELKGVNYGYTF.

The chain couples TRBV10-3 to TRBJ1-2; 10 bases agree with TRBD1. Germline V gene sequence: CDR1 ENHRY, CDR2 SYGVKD. The CDR3 consists of 16 residues. The trim removed 2 bases at V and 3 bases at J, leaving 6 bases unmatched. For the CDR3, the DNA is TGTGCCATCAGTGAGCCCCCGGGACAGGGGCACTATGGCTACACCTTC. It encodes CAISEPPGQGHYGYTF.